This is a list of T cell receptor beta chains from one sample in a study of CD8+CD57+ T cells in acquired aplastic anemia. TCRdb passed the reads through MiXCR, listing each CDR3 protein once. The sample carries more than 150,000 distinct CDR3 sequences, about half recorded once. Specimen: sorted CD4+, CD8+, or CD8+CD57+ T cells (not recorded which) from PBMCs. These receptors all stem from a human donor with aplastic anemia. Each CDR3 is given with its conserved first and last residue. Each record gives: D gene, clone size, V gene, J gene, CDR3 DNA, CDR3 protein. A D gene is named only where the DNA matches it firmly. Some rows mark clone size as missing; the rest say once, few, many or name a class of expanded clone.

>TRBD1|few|TRBV29-1|TRBJ1-2
TGCAGCGTTGAAGACCGAGACAGGGCCTATGGCTACACCTTC
CSVEDRDRAYGYTF
>.|many|TRBV11-1|TRBJ1-3
TGTGCCAGCAGCCCAAACCCCCAGGTGCACTCTGGAAACACCATATATTTT
CASSPNPQVHSGNTIYF
>.|.|TRBV7-7|TRBJ2-7
TGTGCTAGCAGCTTAGTCATGGGGACCGAGCAGCACTTC
CASSLVMGTEQHF
>TRBD2|.|TRBV7-2|TRBJ2-1
TGTGCCAGCAGCTTAGGGGGGACTAGCGCGTACAATGAGCAGTTCTTC
CASSLGGTSAYNEQFF
>TRBD1|once|TRBV5-1|TRBJ2-7
TGCGCCAGCAGCACTGGGGACAGGGCCAATCTGATCTCCTACGAGCAGTACTTC
CASSTGDRANLISYEQYF
>TRBD1|few|TRBV9|TRBJ2-1
TGTGCCAGCAACATGGGACAGGGCTCCTACGATGAGCAGTCCTTC
CASNMGQGSYDEQSF
>TRBD2|.|TRBV2|TRBJ2-1
TGTGCCAGCAGGGGACTAGCGCAATCCTACAATGAGCAGTTCTTC
CASRGLAQSYNEQFF
>.|.|TRBV20-1|TRBJ2-3
TGCAGTGCCCAAGCGGGACAGGTCGGGGATACGCAGTATTTT
CSAQAGQVGDTQYF
>.|.|TRBV24-1|TRBJ2-2
TGTGCCACCAGTGTGATCTTAGGGAACACCGGGGAGCTGTTTTTT
CATSVILGNTGELFF
>.|.|TRBV7-3|TRBJ2-5
TGTGCCAGCAGCTTACAGGGGAACCAAGAGACCCAGTACTTC
CASSLQGNQETQYF
>.|.|TRBV7-2|TRBJ2-5
TGTGCCAGCTCTTCTAGCAGGGAGGAGACCCAGTACTTC
CASSSSREETQYF
>.|.|TRBV20-1|TRBJ2-5
TGCAGTGCCGCGGACGGTGAAGAGACCCAGTACTTC
CSAADGEETQYF
>.|.|TRBV3-1|TRBJ2-6
TGTGCCAGCAGCCTACGAGGGCTCTCTGGGGCCAACGTCCTGGCTTTC
CASSLRGLSGANVLAF
>TRBD1|.|TRBV4-2|TRBJ1-6
TGTGCCAGCAGCCAAGACACAGGGGGCAGGTCACCCCTCCACTTT
CASSQDTGGRSPLHF
>.|.|TRBV15|TRBJ1-1
TGTGCCACCAGCCCAGGGGTTATGAACACTGAAGCTTTCTTT
CATSPGVMNTEAFF
>.|many|TRBV6-1|TRBJ2-7
TGTGCCAGCGAACTTGGTGGAGCGAGCTCCTACGAGCAGTACTTC
CASELGGASSYEQYF
>.|.|TRBV24-1|TRBJ1-5
TGTGCCACCGGAAAGGGACACTTTGGGCCGAGCAATCAGCCCCAGCATTTT
CATGKGHFGPSNQPQHF
>.|.|TRBV7-9|TRBJ2-7
TGTGCCAGCAGTCGGCAGGATAGGCAGTACTTC
CASSRQDRQYF
>.|few|TRBV19|TRBJ1-5
TGTGCCAGTAGGGCTACAGGGTTCCATCAGCCCCAGCATTTT
CASRATGFHQPQHF
>TRBD1|many|TRBV7-2|TRBJ1-5
TGTGCCAGCAGCTCCCGGACAGGGGTCAATCAGCCCCAGCATTTT
CASSSRTGVNQPQHF
>TRBD1|.|TRBV20-1|TRBJ1-1
TGCAGTGCTAAGGGAACGGGACAGACGAACACTGAAGCTTTCTTT
CSAKGTGQTNTEAFF
>TRBD2|.|TRBV18|TRBJ2-1
TGTGCCAGCTCACCCAACAGCGGGGGGGCCAATGAGCAGTTCTTC
CASSPNSGGANEQFF
>.|.|TRBV11-2|TRBJ2-2
TGTGCCAGCAGCTTAGCCCCAGCCGGGGAGCTGTTTTTT
CASSLAPAGELFF
>.|once|TRBV6-1|TRBJ1-4
TGTGCCAGCAGTGCCATGGCGGAAGAAAAACTGTTTTTT
CASSAMAEEKLFF
>.|many|TRBV5-5|TRBJ1-4
TGTGCCAGCAGTTCACAGGGTGGAGAAAAACTGTTTTTT
CASSSQGGEKLFF
>.|.|TRBV6-5|TRBJ2-3
TGTGCCAGCAGTTACTCGATAACAGACGAGACAGATACGCAGTATTTT
CASSYSITDETDTQYF
>TRBD1|many|TRBV10-3|TRBJ2-3
TGTGCCATCAGTGGGGGGGGACAGGGACCAACTAGCACAGATACGCAGTATTTT
CAISGGGQGPTSTDTQYF
>.|once|TRBV2|TRBJ2-2
TGTGCCAGCAGTGAAACAGGGAACACCGGGGAGCTGTTTTTT
CASSETGNTGELFF
>.|once|TRBV19|TRBJ2-1
TGTGCCAGTAGGATTGCGGGATATAGCTCCTACAATGAGCAGTTCTTC
CASRIAGYSSYNEQFF
>.|many|TRBV9|TRBJ2-5
TGTGCCAGCAGCGTAGGCCCAGGGGGGGAGACCCAGTACTTC
CASSVGPGGETQYF
>TRBD1|.|TRBV28|TRBJ1-2
TGTGCCAGCAGAGAGGGGGCCCGGGTCGACTATGGCTACACCTTC
CASREGARVDYGYTF
>.|.|TRBV9|TRBJ1-2
TGTGCCAGCAGCGTAGTGGTGGACAGAAGTGGCTACACCTTC
CASSVVVDRSGYTF
>TRBD2|.|TRBV19|TRBJ2-1
TGTGCCAGTAGTACTAGCGGGAGTCAAGCCTACAATGAGCAGTTCTTC
CASSTSGSQAYNEQFF
>.|many|TRBV19|TRBJ1-3
TGTGCCAGTAGTAAGGCAGACTCTGGAAACACCATATATTTT
CASSKADSGNTIYF
>.|.|TRBV5-6|TRBJ2-4
TGTGCCAGCAGCTACCGGGACACCTCAGCCAAAAACACTCAGTACTTC
CASSYRDTSAKNTQYF
>.|many|TRBV18|TRBJ2-7
TGTGCCAGCTCACCACCGGTAGGCGAGCAGTACTTC
CASSPPVGEQYF
>TRBD2|.|TRBV9|TRBJ2-7
TGTGCCAGCAGCCCGGCGGCTAGCGGGAGGACCTACGAGCAGTACTTC
CASSPAASGRTYEQYF
>TRBD1|many|TRBV20-1|TRBJ2-7
TGCAGTGCTGGGGACAGGTCCTACGAGCAGTACTTC
CSAGDRSYEQYF
>.|few|TRBV7-7|TRBJ2-7
TGTGCCAGCAGCTTAGGGGTCCTCTACGAGCAGTACTTC
CASSLGVLYEQYF
>.|.|TRBV10-3|TRBJ2-2
TGTGCCATCAGTAGCCTGAGGACCGGGGAGCTGTTTTTT
CAISSLRTGELFF
>TRBD1|many|TRBV19|TRBJ2-7
TGTGCCAGTAGTAGAATGCCGGGACAGGGTTCCTACGAGCAGTACTTC
CASSRMPGQGSYEQYF
>TRBD2|.|TRBV29-1|TRBJ2-3
TGCAGCGTTGACCTCCTAGCGGGAGGGCTTTCCGCTACGCAGTATTTT
CSVDLLAGGLSATQYF
>TRBD1|many|TRBV29-1|TRBJ1-2
TGCAGCGTCGACCCGGGACAGGGTCGCTATGGCTACACCTTC
CSVDPGQGRYGYTF
>.|.|TRBV30|TRBJ2-2
TGTGCCTGGAATAAGGGGGGGTTGAACACCGGGGAGCTGTTTTTT
CAWNKGGLNTGELFF
>TRBD1|few|TRBV29-1|TRBJ2-7
TGCAGCGTTGCAGGGGGCTTCACCTACGAGCAGTACTTC
CSVAGGFTYEQYF
>.|.|TRBV5-4|TRBJ2-3
TGTGCCAGCAGCTTGGATGTGGTGGGCACAGATACGCAGTATTTT
CASSLDVVGTDTQYF
>.|.|TRBV10-1|TRBJ2-7
TGCGCCAGCGAGAGGAACCTCGGGGACGAGCAGTACTTC
CASERNLGDEQYF
>TRBD1|.|TRBV12-3/TRBV12-4|TRBJ2-1
TGTGCCAGCAGTAAAACAGGGGGAATATCCCGAGAGTTCTTC
CASSKTGGISREFF
>.|many|TRBV27|TRBJ2-5
TGTGCCAGTTGGCTCAGGGGCGACCAAGAGACCCAGTACTTC
CASWLRGDQETQYF
>.|many|TRBV4-1|TRBJ2-2
TGCGCCAGCAGCCAAGATTTAGGGCGGGAGCTGTTTTTT
CASSQDLGRELFF
>.|.|TRBV2|TRBJ2-6
TGTGCCAGCAGTGTGGGGGGCTCTGGGGCCAACGTCCTGACTTTC
CASSVGGSGANVLTF
>.|few|TRBV7-9|TRBJ2-1
TGTGCCAGCAGCGCTACTAGCAATGAGCAGTTCTTC
CASSATSNEQFF
>TRBD2|.|TRBV4-1|TRBJ2-5
TGCGCCAGCAGCCGCCCCGGGACTAACCTTGTTCAAGAGACCCAGTACTTC
CASSRPGTNLVQETQYF
>TRBD1|.|TRBV7-3|TRBJ2-1
TGTGCCAGCAGTCGTGCAGGGGGCAATGAGCAGTTCTTC
CASSRAGGNEQFF
>TRBD1|few|TRBV3-1|TRBJ2-7
TGTGCCAGCAGCCAAGGTACAGGGGGCGTCTCCTACGAGCAGTACTTC
CASSQGTGGVSYEQYF
>TRBD1|.|TRBV5-1|TRBJ2-7
TGCGCCAGCAGCTTGGGGGACAGGGAAAAAAACGAGCAGTACTTC
CASSLGDREKNEQYF
>TRBD1|.|TRBV7-2|TRBJ1-2
TGTGCCAGCAGCTTCGGACAGGGAGTAGATGGCTACACCTTC
CASSFGQGVDGYTF
>TRBD2|.|TRBV20-1|TRBJ2-7
TGCAGTGCTAGCGGACTAGCGGGAGGAAGGTCCTACGAGCAGTACTTC
CSASGLAGGRSYEQYF
>.|.|TRBV30|TRBJ1-2
TGTGCCTGGAGTGCCCAGCGGGGGAGCAACTATGGCTACACCTTC
CAWSAQRGSNYGYTF
>.|few|TRBV6-1|TRBJ2-3
TGTGCCAGCAGTAGGGACCGGCCAGATACGCAGTATTTT
CASSRDRPDTQYF